The clone carrying this T cell receptor beta chain was recorded many times. The TCR beta library used iRepertoire HTBI primers with Arm-PCR amplification of CDR3. Each CDR3 protein gets one entry after TCRdb re-called the multiplex PCR reads with MiXCR. The table records approximately 540,000 distinct CDR3 sequences, about 12% of them present only once. The data were taken from a study of regulatory T cells in long-lasting Graves disease. Regarding time point: newly diagnosed GD, antithyroid drugs for less than 3 months. PBMCs were the source of the RNA used for TCR sequencing. Trimming at V came to 6 bases and at J to 1 base, leaving 5 bases not matched to a gene. The CDR3 length is 14 residues. These data were also filed under a second study, of T cells in Graves' hyperthyroidism and ophthalmopathy. As that study records: Diagnoses used clinical symptoms, serum thyroxine and TRAb, thyroid ultrasound and orbital computed tomography.

This material consisted of peripheral blood mononuclear cells (PBMCs), taken at new diagnosis, from a patient treated with antithyroid drugs. V is TRBV12-3 or TRBV12-4 and J is TRBJ1-1; the match to TRBD1 covers 7 bases. The receptor was derived from a woman in her twenties or thirties with Graves disease. The CDR3 coding sequence is TGTGCCAGCAGCTTACAGGGGACGAACACTGAAGCTTTCTTT. It is translated as CASSLQGTNTEAFF.